This T cell receptor (beta chain) was captured in a study of Graves' ophthalmopathy and Graves' hyperthyroidism. As for the study in general: Researchers obtained peripheral blood at initial diagnosis, before any treatment had begun.

This CDR3 has 15 amino acids. Trimming stripped 1 base from V and 8 bases from J, with 17 bases between. From RNA, the CDR3 regions of TCR beta chains were amplified and sequenced. An initial RT-PCR round employing HTBI primers preceded a second-round multiplex PCR. TCRdb reprocessed the multiplex PCR reads with MiXCR, giving one entry per CDR3 protein. The sample contains about 160,000 distinct CDR3 sequences, approximately 40% of which appear only once. Study conclusions and caveats: Among thyroid clonotypes expanded above 0.001 frequency, most also appeared in blood. As the model predicted ophthalmopathy progression, it achieved a sensitivity of 70.59% and a specificity of 72.22%.

In regard to this clonotype: No antigen is known for it.

Moderate-to-severe activity, CAS at least 3, NOSPECS at least 4 and duration under 3 months characterized donors with ophthalmopathy. The rearrangement uses TRBV12-3 or TRBV12-4 and TRBJ1-2; D might be TRBD1 (5 bases). Sequences were obtained from peripheral blood. This receptor was obtained from a woman aged 40 to 50 with Graves' ophthalmopathy. CDR3 sequence (DNA): TGTGCCAGCAGTTTAGGGAATGGGGGAATCGGGGGCTACACCTTC. As protein: CASSLGNGGIGGYTF.